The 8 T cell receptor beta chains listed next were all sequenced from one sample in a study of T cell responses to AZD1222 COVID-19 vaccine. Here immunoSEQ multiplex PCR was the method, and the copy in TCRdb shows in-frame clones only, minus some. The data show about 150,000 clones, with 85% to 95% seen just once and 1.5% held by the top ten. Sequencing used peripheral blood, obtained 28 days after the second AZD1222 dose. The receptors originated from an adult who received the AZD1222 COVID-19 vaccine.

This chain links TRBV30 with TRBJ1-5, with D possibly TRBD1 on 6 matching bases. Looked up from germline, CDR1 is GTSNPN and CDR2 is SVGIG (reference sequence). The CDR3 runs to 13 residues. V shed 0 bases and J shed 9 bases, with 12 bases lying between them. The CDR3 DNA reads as TGTGCCTGGAGTGTAGGGGGGCCCGGGCCCCAGCATTTT. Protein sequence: CAWSVGGPGPQHF.

The CDR3 nucleotides read TGTGCCAGCAGCTCCACCCCCGACAGGGCCAAAAACATTCAGTACTTC. It encodes CASSSTPDRAKNIQYF. This chain links TRBV7-9 with TRBJ2-4, with D maybe TRBD1 (6 bases). Germline CDR1 reads SEHNR; CDR2 reads FQNEAQ (reference sequence). V lost 4 bases and J lost 1, with 14 bases in between. The CDR3 runs 16 residues.

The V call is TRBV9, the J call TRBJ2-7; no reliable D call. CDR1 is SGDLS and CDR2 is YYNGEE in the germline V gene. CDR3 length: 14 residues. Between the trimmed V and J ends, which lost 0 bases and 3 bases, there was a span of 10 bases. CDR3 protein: CASSVGYSSYEQYF. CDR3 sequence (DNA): TGTGCCAGCAGCGTAGGGTACAGCAGCTACGAGCAGTACTTC.

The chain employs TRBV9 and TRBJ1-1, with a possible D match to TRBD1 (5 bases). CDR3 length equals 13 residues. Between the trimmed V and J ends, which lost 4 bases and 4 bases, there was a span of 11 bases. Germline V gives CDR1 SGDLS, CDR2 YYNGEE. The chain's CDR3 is CASSRGRGTEAFF. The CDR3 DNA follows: TGTGCCAGCAGCCGGGGGAGGGGCACTGAAGCTTTCTTT.

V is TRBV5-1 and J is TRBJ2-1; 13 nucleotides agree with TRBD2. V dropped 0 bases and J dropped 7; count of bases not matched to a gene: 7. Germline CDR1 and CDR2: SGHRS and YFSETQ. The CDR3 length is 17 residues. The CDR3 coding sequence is TGCGCCAGCAGCTTGGGGACGGGACTAGCGGGATTGAATGAGCAGTTCTTC. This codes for CASSLGTGLAGLNEQFF.

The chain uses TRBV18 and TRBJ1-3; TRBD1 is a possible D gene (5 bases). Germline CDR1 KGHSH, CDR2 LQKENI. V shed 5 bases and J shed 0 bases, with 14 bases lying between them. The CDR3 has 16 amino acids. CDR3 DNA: TGTGCCAGCTCATCCGGGACGCCGGACTCTGGAAACACCATATATTTT. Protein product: CASSSGTPDSGNTIYF.

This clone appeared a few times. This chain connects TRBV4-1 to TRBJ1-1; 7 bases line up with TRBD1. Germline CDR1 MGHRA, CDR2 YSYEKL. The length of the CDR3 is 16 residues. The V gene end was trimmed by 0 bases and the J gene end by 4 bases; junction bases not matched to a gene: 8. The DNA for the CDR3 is TGCGCCAGCAGCCAAGAACAGGGGAATATCGGCACTGAAGCTTTCTTT. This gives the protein CASSQEQGNIGTEAFF.

CDR3 protein: CASSLVVGENTGELFF. DNA of the CDR3: TGTGCCAGCAGCTTAGTGGTGGGGGAGAACACCGGGGAGCTGTTTTTT. The chain joins TRBV11-2 to TRBJ2-2, with D tentatively TRBD1 or TRBD2 (5 bases each). V lost 1 base, J lost 1 base, and 10 bases lay in between. The CDR3 extends over 16 amino acids. Germline CDR1 is SGHAT and CDR2 is FQNNGV.